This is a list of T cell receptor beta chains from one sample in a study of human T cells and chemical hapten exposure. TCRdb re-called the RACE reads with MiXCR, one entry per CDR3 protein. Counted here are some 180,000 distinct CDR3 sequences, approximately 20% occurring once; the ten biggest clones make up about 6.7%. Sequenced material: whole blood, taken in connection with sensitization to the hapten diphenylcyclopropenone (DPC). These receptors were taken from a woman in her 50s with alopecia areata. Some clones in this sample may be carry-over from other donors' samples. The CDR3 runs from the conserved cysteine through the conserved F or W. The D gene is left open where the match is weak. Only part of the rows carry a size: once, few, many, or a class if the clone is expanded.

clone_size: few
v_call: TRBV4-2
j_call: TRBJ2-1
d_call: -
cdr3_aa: CASSQDQRGEQFF
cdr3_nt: TGTGCCAGCAGCCAAGATCAAAGGGGTGAGCAGTTCTTC

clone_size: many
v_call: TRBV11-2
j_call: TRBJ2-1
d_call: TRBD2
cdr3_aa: CASSRTSGNYNEQFF
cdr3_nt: TGTGCCAGCAGCCGGACTAGCGGGAACTACAATGAGCAGTTCTTC

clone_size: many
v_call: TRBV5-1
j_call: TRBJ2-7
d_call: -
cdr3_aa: CASSYDYEQYF
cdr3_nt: TGCGCCAGCAGCTACGACTACGAGCAGTACTTC

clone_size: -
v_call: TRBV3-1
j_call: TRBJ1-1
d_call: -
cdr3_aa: CASSQDGARAAFF
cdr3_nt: TGTGCCAGCAGCCAAGATGGTGCCAGGGCAGCTTTCTTT

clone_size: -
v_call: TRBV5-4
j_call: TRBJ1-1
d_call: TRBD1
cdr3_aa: CASSLGDSDREEAFF
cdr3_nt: TGTGCCAGCAGCTTGGGAGATTCGGACAGGGAAGAAGCTTTCTTT

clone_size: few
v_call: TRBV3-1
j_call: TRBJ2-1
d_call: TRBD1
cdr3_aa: CASSQVRGRNEQFF
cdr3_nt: TGTGCCAGCAGCCAAGTCAGGGGGCGCAATGAGCAGTTCTTC

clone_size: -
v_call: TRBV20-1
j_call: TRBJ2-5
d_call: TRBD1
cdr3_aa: CSAETGGRETQYF
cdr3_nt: TGCAGTGCCGAGACAGGGGGAAGAGAGACCCAGTACTTC

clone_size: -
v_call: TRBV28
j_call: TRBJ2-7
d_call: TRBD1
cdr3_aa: CASSWTGGGSYEQYF
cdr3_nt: TGTGCCAGCAGTTGGACAGGGGGCGGCTCCTACGAGCAGTACTTC

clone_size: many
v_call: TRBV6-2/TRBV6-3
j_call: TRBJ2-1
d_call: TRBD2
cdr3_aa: CASSYSTSGRALATSLGQFF
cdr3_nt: TGTGCCAGCAGTTACTCAACTAGCGGGAGGGCCTTAGCCACGTCGTTGGGGCAGTTCTTC

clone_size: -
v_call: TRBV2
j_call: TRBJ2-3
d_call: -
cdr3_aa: CATHTQYF
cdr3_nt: TGTGCCACCCATACGCAGTATTTT

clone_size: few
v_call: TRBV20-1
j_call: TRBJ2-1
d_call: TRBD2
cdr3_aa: CSAVIGTSGTEQFF
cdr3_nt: TGCAGTGCCGTCATTGGGACTAGCGGGACTGAGCAGTTCTTC

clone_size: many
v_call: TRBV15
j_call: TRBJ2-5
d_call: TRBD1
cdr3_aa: CATSRGTLGTGEKTQYF
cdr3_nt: TGTGCCACCAGCAGAGGAACCCTCGGGACAGGGGAGAAGACCCAGTACTTC

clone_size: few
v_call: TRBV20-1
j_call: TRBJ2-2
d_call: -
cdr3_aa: CSAGGRFGELFF
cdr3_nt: TGCAGTGCTGGGGGGCGGTTCGGGGAGCTGTTTTTT

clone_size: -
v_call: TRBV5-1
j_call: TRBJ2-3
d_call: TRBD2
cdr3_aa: CASSTLAGGPSDTQYF
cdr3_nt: TGCGCCAGCAGCACATTAGCGGGAGGGCCTTCAGATACGCAGTATTTT

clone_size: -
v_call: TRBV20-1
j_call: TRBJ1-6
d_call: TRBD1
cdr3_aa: CSATRQGNNSPLHF
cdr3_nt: TGCAGTGCCACCAGACAGGGGAATAATTCACCCCTCCACTTT

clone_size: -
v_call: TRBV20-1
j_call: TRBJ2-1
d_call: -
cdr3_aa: CSAREGRSEQFF
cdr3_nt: TGCAGTGCTAGAGAGGGTAGAAGTGAGCAGTTCTTC

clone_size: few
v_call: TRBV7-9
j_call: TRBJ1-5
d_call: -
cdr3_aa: CASSPSDQPQHF
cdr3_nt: TGTGCCAGCAGCCCAAGCGATCAGCCCCAGCATTTT

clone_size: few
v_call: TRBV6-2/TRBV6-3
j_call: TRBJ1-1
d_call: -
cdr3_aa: CASSLQGVNTEAFF
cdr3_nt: TGTGCCAGCAGTTTACAGGGCGTGAACACTGAAGCTTTCTTT

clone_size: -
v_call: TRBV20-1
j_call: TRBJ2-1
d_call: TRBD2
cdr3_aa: CSAKKTSGISNEQFF
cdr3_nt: TGCAGTGCGAAAAAGACTAGCGGGATTAGTAATGAGCAGTTCTTC

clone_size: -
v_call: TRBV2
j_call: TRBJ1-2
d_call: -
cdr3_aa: CASSSLGGKNGYTF
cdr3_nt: TGTGCCAGCAGTTCGCTGGGGGGGAAAAATGGCTACACCTTC

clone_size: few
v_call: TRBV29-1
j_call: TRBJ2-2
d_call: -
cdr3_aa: CSGLGHLTGELFF
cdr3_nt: TGCAGCGGTCTTGGTCACCTCACCGGGGAGCTGTTTTTT

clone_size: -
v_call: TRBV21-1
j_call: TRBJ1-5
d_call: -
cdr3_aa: CASSKDGRDVSNQPQHF
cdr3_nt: TGTGCCAGCAGCAAAGATGGTAGGGACGTTAGCAATCAGCCCCAGCATTTT

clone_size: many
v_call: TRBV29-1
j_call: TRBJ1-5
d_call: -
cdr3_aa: CSVEVRGDRHQPQHF
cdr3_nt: TGCAGCGTTGAAGTGAGGGGGGATCGGCATCAGCCCCAGCATTTT

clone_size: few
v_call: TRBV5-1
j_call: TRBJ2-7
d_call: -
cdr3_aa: CASSLEPTRTYEQYF
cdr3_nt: TGCGCCAGCAGCTTGGAACCGACCCGCACCTACGAGCAGTACTTC

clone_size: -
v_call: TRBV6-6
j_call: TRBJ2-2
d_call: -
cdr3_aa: CASRRQNTGELFF
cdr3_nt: TGTGCCAGCAGGCGCCAGAACACCGGGGAGCTGTTTTTT

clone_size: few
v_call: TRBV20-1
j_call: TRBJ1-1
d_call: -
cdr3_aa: CSAAWAVDTEAFF
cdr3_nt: TGCAGTGCCGCGTGGGCAGTTGATACTGAAGCTTTCTTT

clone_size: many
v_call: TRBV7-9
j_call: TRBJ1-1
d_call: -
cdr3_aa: CASSPKGGMNTEAFF
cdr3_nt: TGTGCCAGCAGCCCAAAGGGGGGAATGAACACTGAAGCTTTCTTT

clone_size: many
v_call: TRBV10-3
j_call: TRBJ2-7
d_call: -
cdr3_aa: CAISEIPGLTYEQYF
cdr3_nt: TGTGCCATCAGTGAGATTCCGGGACTCACCTACGAGCAGTACTTC

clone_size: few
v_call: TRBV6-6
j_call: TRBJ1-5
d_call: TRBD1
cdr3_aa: CASTWGDSNQPQHF
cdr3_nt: TGTGCCAGCACCTGGGGGGACAGTAATCAGCCCCAGCATTTT

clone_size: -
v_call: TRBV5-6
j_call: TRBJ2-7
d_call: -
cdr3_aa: CASSPGRGNSYEQYF
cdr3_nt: TGTGCCAGCAGCCCCGGGCGGGGTAACTCCTACGAGCAGTACTTC

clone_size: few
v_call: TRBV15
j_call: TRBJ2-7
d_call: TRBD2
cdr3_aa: CATSRDLFRGRARGVYEQYF
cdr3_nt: TGTGCCACCAGCAGAGATCTCTTTCGCGGGAGGGCCCGGGGAGTGTACGAGCAGTACTTC

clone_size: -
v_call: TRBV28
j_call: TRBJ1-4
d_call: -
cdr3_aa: CASSTPGLATNEKLFF
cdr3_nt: TGTGCCAGCAGTACACCGGGACTTGCAACTAATGAAAAACTGTTTTTT

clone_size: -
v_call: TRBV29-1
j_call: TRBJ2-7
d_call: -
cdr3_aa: CSAQYGVSYEQYF
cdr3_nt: TGCAGCGCCCAATATGGTGTATCCTACGAGCAGTACTTC